Listed below are T cell receptor beta chains from one sample, sequenced in a study of blood T cell repertoires in COVID-19. Method: immunoSEQ multiplex PCR; TCRdb's copy keeps in-frame clones and lacks some. Altogether over 20,000 clones are present, roughly nine tenths being singletons, with the ten largest covering 9.7%. Sequencing was carried out using peripheral blood. The receptors here all came from a man in his sixties or seventies with acute or convalescent COVID-19. Each CDR3 is given with its conserved first and last residue. Each record gives: clone size, D gene, V gene, CDR3 length, J gene, CDR3 DNA, CDR3 protein. D genes are given only for firm matches. A row's size may be missing; if present it is once, few, many or a size class.

clone_size: NA
d_call: TRBD2
v_call: TRBV6-4
cdr3_length: 15
j_call: TRBJ2-3
cdr3_nt: TGTGCCAGCAGTGCCCAGCGGGGGAGCACAGATACGCAGTATTTT
cdr3_aa: CASSAQRGSTDTQYF

clone_size: NA
d_call: TRBD2
v_call: TRBV6-5
cdr3_length: 14
j_call: TRBJ2-1
cdr3_nt: TGTGCCAGCATACGGCGGGAGGGGGTCGGTGAGCAGTTCTTC
cdr3_aa: CASIRREGVGEQFF

clone_size: NA
d_call: TRBD1
v_call: TRBV6-5
cdr3_length: 14
j_call: TRBJ2-3
cdr3_nt: TGTGCCAGCACTTTCCAGGGGGCGACAGATACGCAGTATTTT
cdr3_aa: CASTFQGATDTQYF

clone_size: few
d_call: TRBD1
v_call: TRBV29-1
cdr3_length: 15
j_call: TRBJ2-7
cdr3_nt: TGCAGCGCTAGCCGGGGGACAGGGGGCAGCTACGAGCAGTACTTC
cdr3_aa: CSASRGTGGSYEQYF

clone_size: NA
d_call: NA
v_call: TRBV5-1
cdr3_length: 16
j_call: TRBJ2-2
cdr3_nt: TGCGCCAGCAGCTTGTCGGCCCTCTGGGGGGCCGGGGAGCTGTTTTTT
cdr3_aa: CASSLSALWGAGELFF

clone_size: NA
d_call: TRBD1
v_call: TRBV9
cdr3_length: 15
j_call: TRBJ1-5
cdr3_nt: TGTGCCAGCAGCCTCGGACAGGGGGCCCTTCAGCCCCAGCATTTT
cdr3_aa: CASSLGQGALQPQHF

clone_size: NA
d_call: NA
v_call: TRBV5-4
cdr3_length: 16
j_call: TRBJ2-7
cdr3_nt: TGTGCCAGCAGCTTAGATCCCGCGGCTAGCGCGGGCGAGCAGTACTTC
cdr3_aa: CASSLDPAASAGEQYF

clone_size: NA
d_call: TRBD1
v_call: TRBV29-1
cdr3_length: 13
j_call: TRBJ1-2
cdr3_nt: TGCAGCGGAGGACAGGGGGGGTTCTATGGCTACACCTTC
cdr3_aa: CSGGQGGFYGYTF

clone_size: NA
d_call: TRBD2
v_call: TRBV4-2
cdr3_length: 16
j_call: TRBJ2-5
cdr3_nt: TGTGCCAGCAGCCAAGGGACTAGCGGGGAGCAAGAGACCCAGTACTTC
cdr3_aa: CASSQGTSGEQETQYF

clone_size: once
d_call: NA
v_call: TRBV6-1
cdr3_length: 13
j_call: TRBJ2-7
cdr3_nt: TGTGCCAGCAGTGAAAACAGCTCCTACGAGCAGTACTTC
cdr3_aa: CASSENSSYEQYF

clone_size: NA
d_call: NA
v_call: TRBV7-9
cdr3_length: 16
j_call: TRBJ2-7
cdr3_nt: TGTGCCAGCAGCTCCGGCGTAACAGGGAACCCCTACGAGCAGTACTTC
cdr3_aa: CASSSGVTGNPYEQYF

clone_size: NA
d_call: NA
v_call: TRBV7-8
cdr3_length: 12
j_call: TRBJ2-3
cdr3_nt: TGTGCCAGCAGCCCTAGCACAGATACGCAGTATTTT
cdr3_aa: CASSPSTDTQYF

clone_size: NA
d_call: NA
v_call: TRBV29-1
cdr3_length: 12
j_call: TRBJ2-7
cdr3_nt: TGCAGCGTCGGGACTCTATCCTACGAGCAGTACTTC
cdr3_aa: CSVGTLSYEQYF

clone_size: NA
d_call: TRBD1
v_call: TRBV29-1
cdr3_length: 14
j_call: TRBJ1-2
cdr3_nt: TGCAGCGTTGAACCGGGACAGGGGTCCTATGGCTACACCTTC
cdr3_aa: CSVEPGQGSYGYTF

clone_size: NA
d_call: TRBD1
v_call: TRBV9
cdr3_length: 15
j_call: TRBJ1-6
cdr3_nt: TGTGCCAGCAGCCCCACACAGGGGGCGAGCTCACCCCTCCACTTT
cdr3_aa: CASSPTQGASSPLHF

clone_size: NA
d_call: NA
v_call: TRBV27
cdr3_length: 16
j_call: TRBJ2-3
cdr3_nt: TGTGCCAGCAGTTTAACTAGGCAAAAGATCACAGATACGCAGTATTTT
cdr3_aa: CASSLTRQKITDTQYF

clone_size: NA
d_call: TRBD1
v_call: TRBV7-9
cdr3_length: 15
j_call: TRBJ2-5
cdr3_nt: TGTGCCAGCAGCTTAGCGACAGGGAGCCAAGAGACCCAGTACTTC
cdr3_aa: CASSLATGSQETQYF

clone_size: NA
d_call: NA
v_call: TRBV5-8
cdr3_length: 16
j_call: TRBJ1-2
cdr3_nt: TGTGCCAGCAGCTTGTCTCATCTCACGGGAACTTATGGCTACACCTTC
cdr3_aa: CASSLSHLTGTYGYTF

clone_size: few
d_call: NA
v_call: TRBV28
cdr3_length: 14
j_call: TRBJ2-7
cdr3_nt: TGTGCCAGCAGTCTCGGTAGTATTGGGGCCGAGCAGTACTTC
cdr3_aa: CASSLGSIGAEQYF

clone_size: NA
d_call: TRBD2
v_call: TRBV20-1
cdr3_length: 16
j_call: TRBJ2-5
cdr3_nt: TGCAGTGCTAGTATAGGACTAGCGGGGGACCAAGAGACCCAGTACTTC
cdr3_aa: CSASIGLAGDQETQYF

clone_size: NA
d_call: NA
v_call: TRBV3-1/TRBV3-2
cdr3_length: 14
j_call: TRBJ1-4
cdr3_nt: TGTGCCAGCAGCCTAGGGAGTTCGGGTGAAAAACTGTTTTTT
cdr3_aa: CASSLGSSGEKLFF

clone_size: NA
d_call: NA
v_call: TRBV6-5
cdr3_length: 15
j_call: TRBJ1-4
cdr3_nt: TGTGCCAGCACCGGCTTTGGGCCAACTAATGAAAAACTGTTTTTT
cdr3_aa: CASTGFGPTNEKLFF

clone_size: NA
d_call: TRBD1
v_call: TRBV19
cdr3_length: 14
j_call: TRBJ1-5
cdr3_nt: TGTGCCAGTAGTGCGGACAGGGTTCAGCAGCCCCAGCATTTT
cdr3_aa: CASSADRVQQPQHF

clone_size: NA
d_call: TRBD2
v_call: TRBV5-4
cdr3_length: 15
j_call: TRBJ2-2
cdr3_nt: TGTGCCAGCAACCTAGCGGGATCGAACACCGGGGAGCTGTTTTTT
cdr3_aa: CASNLAGSNTGELFF

clone_size: NA
d_call: NA
v_call: TRBV3-1/TRBV3-2
cdr3_length: 14
j_call: TRBJ2-3
cdr3_nt: TGTGCCAGCAAGATTGGCAGTAGCACAGATACGCAGTATTTT
cdr3_aa: CASKIGSSTDTQYF

clone_size: NA
d_call: NA
v_call: TRBV2
cdr3_length: 15
j_call: TRBJ1-6
cdr3_nt: TGTGCCAGCAGTGAAGCGAGGAGGGGTGGGTCACCCCTCCACTTT
cdr3_aa: CASSEARRGGSPLHF

clone_size: NA
d_call: NA
v_call: TRBV5-1
cdr3_length: 16
j_call: TRBJ1-3
cdr3_nt: TGCGCCAGCAGCCTGCTACAGGGATCCTCTGGAAACACCATATATTTT
cdr3_aa: CASSLLQGSSGNTIYF

clone_size: NA
d_call: NA
v_call: TRBV28
cdr3_length: 12
j_call: TRBJ2-1
cdr3_nt: TGTGCCAGCAGTTCCAGGGGTAATGAGCAGTTCTTC
cdr3_aa: CASSSRGNEQFF

clone_size: NA
d_call: TRBD2
v_call: TRBV24-1
cdr3_length: 17
j_call: TRBJ2-1
cdr3_nt: TGTGCCACCAGTGATCTCTCGGAGACTAGCGGGACCAATGAGCAGTTCTTC
cdr3_aa: CATSDLSETSGTNEQFF

clone_size: NA
d_call: NA
v_call: TRBV20-1
cdr3_length: 14
j_call: TRBJ1-5
cdr3_nt: TGCAGTGCTAGTACGGGTTATAGCAATCAGCCCCAGCATTTT
cdr3_aa: CSASTGYSNQPQHF

clone_size: NA
d_call: NA
v_call: TRBV7-3
cdr3_length: 15
j_call: TRBJ2-3
cdr3_nt: TGTGCCAGCAGCTTACAATCACGGAGCACAGATACGCAGTATTTT
cdr3_aa: CASSLQSRSTDTQYF

clone_size: NA
d_call: NA
v_call: TRBV12-3/TRBV12-4
cdr3_length: 13
j_call: TRBJ1-5
cdr3_nt: TGTGCCAGCAGAGGACAGCCCAATCAGCCCCAGCATTTT
cdr3_aa: CASRGQPNQPQHF

clone_size: NA
d_call: NA
v_call: TRBV30
cdr3_length: 12
j_call: TRBJ2-1
cdr3_nt: TGTGCCTGGAAACCTATCGGCAATGAGCAGTTCTTC
cdr3_aa: CAWKPIGNEQFF

clone_size: NA
d_call: NA
v_call: TRBV12-3/TRBV12-4
cdr3_length: 12
j_call: TRBJ2-1
cdr3_nt: TGTGCCAGCAGTCCCGAGCGGGATGAGCAGTTCTTC
cdr3_aa: CASSPERDEQFF

clone_size: once
d_call: NA
v_call: TRBV12-3/TRBV12-4
cdr3_length: 12
j_call: TRBJ1-1
cdr3_nt: TGTGCCAGCACCTTGGGGGGAACTGAAGCTTTCTTT
cdr3_aa: CASTLGGTEAFF

clone_size: NA
d_call: NA
v_call: TRBV25-1
cdr3_length: 12
j_call: TRBJ1-1
cdr3_nt: TGTGCCAGTGGGAGGTACCGGACTGAAGCTTTCTTT
cdr3_aa: CASGRYRTEAFF

clone_size: NA
d_call: NA
v_call: TRBV3-1/TRBV3-2
cdr3_length: 15
j_call: TRBJ2-7
cdr3_nt: TGTGCCAGCAGCCAAGATCATGCGGGAACCTACGAGCAGTACTTC
cdr3_aa: CASSQDHAGTYEQYF

clone_size: NA
d_call: NA
v_call: TRBV3-1/TRBV3-2
cdr3_length: 18
j_call: TRBJ2-2
cdr3_nt: TGTGCCAGCAGCCAAGATTCGGGGGGCCCTCTGAACACCGGGGAGCTGTTTTTT
cdr3_aa: CASSQDSGGPLNTGELFF

clone_size: NA
d_call: NA
v_call: TRBV5-5
cdr3_length: 13
j_call: TRBJ2-1
cdr3_nt: TGTGCCAGCAGCTTGGCCCTATGGAATGAGCAGTTCTTC
cdr3_aa: CASSLALWNEQFF

clone_size: medium-sized
d_call: NA
v_call: TRBV5-5
cdr3_length: 15
j_call: TRBJ2-6
cdr3_nt: TGTGCCAGCAGCTTAGGGGGCTCTGGGGCCAACGTCCTGACTTTC
cdr3_aa: CASSLGGSGANVLTF

clone_size: NA
d_call: NA
v_call: TRBV18
cdr3_length: 13
j_call: TRBJ2-7
cdr3_nt: TGTGCCAGCTCACCGGACAGTTCCTACGAGCAGTACTTC
cdr3_aa: CASSPDSSYEQYF